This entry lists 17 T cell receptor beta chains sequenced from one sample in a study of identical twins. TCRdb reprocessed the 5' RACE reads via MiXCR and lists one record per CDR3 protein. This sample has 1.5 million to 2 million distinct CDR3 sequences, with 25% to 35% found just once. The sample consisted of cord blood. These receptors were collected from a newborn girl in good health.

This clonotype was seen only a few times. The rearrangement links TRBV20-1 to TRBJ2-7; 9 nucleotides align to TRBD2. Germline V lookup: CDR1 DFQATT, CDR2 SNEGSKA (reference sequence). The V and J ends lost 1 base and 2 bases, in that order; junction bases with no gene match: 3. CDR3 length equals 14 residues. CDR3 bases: TGCAGTGCTAGAGCTAGCGGGACTACCTACGAGCAGTACTTC. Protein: CSARASGTTYEQYF.

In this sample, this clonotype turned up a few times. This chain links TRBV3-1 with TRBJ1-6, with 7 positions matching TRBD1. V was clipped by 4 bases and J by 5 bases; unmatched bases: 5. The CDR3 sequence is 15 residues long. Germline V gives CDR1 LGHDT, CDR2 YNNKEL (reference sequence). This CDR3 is CASSPTGIHNSPLHF. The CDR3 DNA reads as TGTGCCAGCAGCCCGACAGGGATCCATAATTCACCCCTCCACTTT.

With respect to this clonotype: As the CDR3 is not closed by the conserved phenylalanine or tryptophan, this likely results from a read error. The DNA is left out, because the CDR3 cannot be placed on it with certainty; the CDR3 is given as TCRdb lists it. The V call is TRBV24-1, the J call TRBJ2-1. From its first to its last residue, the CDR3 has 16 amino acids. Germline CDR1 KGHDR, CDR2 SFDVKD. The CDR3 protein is CATSDLGRPHGYTFGS.

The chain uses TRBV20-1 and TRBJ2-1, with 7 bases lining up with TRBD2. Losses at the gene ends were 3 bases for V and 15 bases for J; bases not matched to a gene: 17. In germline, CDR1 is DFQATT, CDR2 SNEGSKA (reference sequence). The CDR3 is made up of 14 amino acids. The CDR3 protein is CSASPQLARARGFF. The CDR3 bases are TGCAGTGCTAGCCCCCAACTAGCGCGGGCACGTGGGTTCTTC.

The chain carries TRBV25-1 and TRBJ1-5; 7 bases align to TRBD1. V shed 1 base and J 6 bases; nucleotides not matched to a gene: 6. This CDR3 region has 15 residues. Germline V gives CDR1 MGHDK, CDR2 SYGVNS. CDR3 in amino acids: CASSEWTGMVQPQHF. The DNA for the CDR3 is TGTGCCAGCAGTGAATGGACAGGAATGGTTCAGCCCCAGCATTTT.

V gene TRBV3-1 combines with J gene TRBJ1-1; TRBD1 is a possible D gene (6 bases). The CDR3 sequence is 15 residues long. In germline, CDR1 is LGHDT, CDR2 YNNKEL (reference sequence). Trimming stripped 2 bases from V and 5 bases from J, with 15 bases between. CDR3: CASSQNSRGGTEAFF. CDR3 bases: TGTGCCAGCAGCCAAAATAGTAGGGGGGGGACTGAAGCTTTCTTT.

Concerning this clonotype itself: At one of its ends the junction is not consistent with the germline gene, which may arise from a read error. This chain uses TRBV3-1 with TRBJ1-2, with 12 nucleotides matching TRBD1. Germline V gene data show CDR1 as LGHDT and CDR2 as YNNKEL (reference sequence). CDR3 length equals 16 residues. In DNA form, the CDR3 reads TGTGCCAGCAGCCAAGCTGGGACAGGGGGCTACTATGGCTGCACCTTC. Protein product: CASSQAGTGGYYGCTF.

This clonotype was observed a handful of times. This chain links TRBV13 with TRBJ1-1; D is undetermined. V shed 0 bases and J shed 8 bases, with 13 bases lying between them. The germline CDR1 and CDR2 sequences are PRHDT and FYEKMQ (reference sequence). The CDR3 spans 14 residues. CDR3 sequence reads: CASSLGAALGEAFF. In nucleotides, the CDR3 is TGTGCCAGCAGCTTAGGCGCCGCTTTGGGAGAAGCTTTCTTT. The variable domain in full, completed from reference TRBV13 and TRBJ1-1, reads AAGVIQSPRHLIKEKRETATLKCYPIPRHDTVYWYQQGPGQDPQFLISFYEKMQSDKGSIPDRFSAQQFSDYHSELNMSSLELGDSALYFCASSLGAALGEAFFGQGTRLTVV.

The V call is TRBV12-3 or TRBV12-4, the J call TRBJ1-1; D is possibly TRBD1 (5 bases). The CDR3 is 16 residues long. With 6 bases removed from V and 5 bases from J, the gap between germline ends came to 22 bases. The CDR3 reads CASRHVLQGSRTEAFF. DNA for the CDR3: TGTGCCAGCAGGCATGTGCTGCAGGGCTCGAGGACTGAAGCTTTCTTT.

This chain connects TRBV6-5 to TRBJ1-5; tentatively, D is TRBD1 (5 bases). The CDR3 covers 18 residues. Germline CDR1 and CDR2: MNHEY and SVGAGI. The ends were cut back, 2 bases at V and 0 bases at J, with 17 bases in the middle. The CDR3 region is CASSYLRSGTYSNQPQHF. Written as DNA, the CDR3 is TGTGCCAGCAGTTACCTTAGATCCGGGACGTATAGCAATCAGCCCCAGCATTTT.

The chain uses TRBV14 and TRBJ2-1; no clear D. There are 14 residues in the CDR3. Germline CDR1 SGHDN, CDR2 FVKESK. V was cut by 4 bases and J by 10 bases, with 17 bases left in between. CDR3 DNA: TGTGCCAGCAGCCGGCAATTCGGCGCTGACGAGCAGTTCTTC. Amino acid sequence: CASSRQFGADEQFF.

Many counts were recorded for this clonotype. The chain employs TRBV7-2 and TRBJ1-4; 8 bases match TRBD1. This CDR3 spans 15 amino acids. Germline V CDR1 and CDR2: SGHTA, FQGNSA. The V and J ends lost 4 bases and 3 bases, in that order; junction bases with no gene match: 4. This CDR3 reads CASSSQTGANEKLFF. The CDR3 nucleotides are TGTGCCAGCAGCTCGCAGACAGGGGCTAATGAAAAACTGTTTTTT.

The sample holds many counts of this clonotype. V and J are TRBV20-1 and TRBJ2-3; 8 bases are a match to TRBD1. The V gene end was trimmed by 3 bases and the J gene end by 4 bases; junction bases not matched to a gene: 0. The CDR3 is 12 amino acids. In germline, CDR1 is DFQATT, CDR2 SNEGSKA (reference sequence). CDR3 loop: CSASRGPDTQYF. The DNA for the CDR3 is TGCAGTGCTAGCAGGGGGCCAGATACGCAGTATTTT.

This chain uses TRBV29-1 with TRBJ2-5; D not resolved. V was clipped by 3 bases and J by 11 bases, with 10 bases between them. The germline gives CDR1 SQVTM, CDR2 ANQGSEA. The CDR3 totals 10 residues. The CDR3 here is CSVELVEQYF. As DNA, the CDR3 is TGCAGCGTTGAGCTAGTTGAGCAGTACTTC. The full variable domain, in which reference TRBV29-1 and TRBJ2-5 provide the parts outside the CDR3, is SAVISQKPSRDICQRGTSLTIQCQVDSQVTMMFWYRQQPGQSLTLIATANQGSEATYESGFVIDKFPISRPNLTFSTLTVSNMSPEDSSIYLCSVELVEQYFGPGTRLLVL.

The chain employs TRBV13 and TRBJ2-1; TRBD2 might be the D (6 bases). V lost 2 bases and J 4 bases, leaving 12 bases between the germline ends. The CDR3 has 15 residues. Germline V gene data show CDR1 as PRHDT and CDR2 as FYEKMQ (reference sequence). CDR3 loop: CASSLSAGAYNEQFF. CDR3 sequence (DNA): TGTGCCAGCAGCTTATCAGCGGGTGCTTACAATGAGCAGTTCTTC.

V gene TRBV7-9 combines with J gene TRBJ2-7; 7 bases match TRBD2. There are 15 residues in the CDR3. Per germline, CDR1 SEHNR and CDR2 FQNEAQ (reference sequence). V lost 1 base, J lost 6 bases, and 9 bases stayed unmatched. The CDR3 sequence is CASSLGSVGRAEQYF. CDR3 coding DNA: TGTGCCAGCAGCTTAGGCAGTGTAGGGAGGGCCGAGCAGTACTTC.

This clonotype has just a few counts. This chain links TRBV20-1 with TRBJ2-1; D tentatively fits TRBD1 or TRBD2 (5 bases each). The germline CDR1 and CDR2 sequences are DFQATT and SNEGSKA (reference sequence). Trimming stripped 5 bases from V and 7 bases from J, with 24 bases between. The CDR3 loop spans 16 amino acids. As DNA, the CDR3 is TGCAGTGCTTTGACCGCTGTCTATCTGTGGGGGAATGAGCAGTTCTTC. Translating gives CSALTAVYLWGNEQFF.